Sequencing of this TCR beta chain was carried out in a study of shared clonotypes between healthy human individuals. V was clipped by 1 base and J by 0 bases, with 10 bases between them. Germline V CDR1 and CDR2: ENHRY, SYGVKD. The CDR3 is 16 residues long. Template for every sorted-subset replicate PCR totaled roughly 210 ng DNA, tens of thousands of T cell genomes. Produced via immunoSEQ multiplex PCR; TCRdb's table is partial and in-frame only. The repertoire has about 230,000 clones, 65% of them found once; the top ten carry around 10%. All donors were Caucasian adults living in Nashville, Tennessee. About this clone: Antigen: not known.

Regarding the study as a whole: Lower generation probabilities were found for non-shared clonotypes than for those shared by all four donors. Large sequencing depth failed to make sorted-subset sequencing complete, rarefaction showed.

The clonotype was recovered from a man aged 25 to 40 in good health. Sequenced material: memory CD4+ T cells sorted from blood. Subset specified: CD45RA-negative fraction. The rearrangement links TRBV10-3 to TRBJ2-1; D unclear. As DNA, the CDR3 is TGTGCCATCAGTGAGTTGGACCCTTTCTCCTACAATGAGCAGTTCTTC. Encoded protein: CAISELDPFSYNEQFF.